The 25 T cell receptor beta chains below come from one sample, sequenced in a study of early T cells in non-severe SARS-CoV-2 infection. MiXCR, run by TCRdb on the 5' RACE reads, gives a single entry per CDR3 protein. Of over 90,000 distinct CDR3 sequences in the sample, 9.5% to 15% are singletons; the top ten hold under 4.5%. Sample: whole blood, taken at baseline. The receptors stem from an adult who was a healthcare worker with PCR-confirmed SARS-CoV-2 infection or an uninfected control (not recorded which).

The chain joins TRBV15 to TRBJ2-1, with unresolved D. V shed 1 base and J shed 7 bases, with 11 bases lying between them. The germline V gene has CDR1 LNHNV and CDR2 YYDKDF (reference sequence). There are 14 residues in the CDR3. In DNA, the CDR3 is TGTGCCACCAGCAGAGTGGAGCCGTATAATGAGCAGTTCTTC. This sequence encodes CATSRVEPYNEQFF.

This sequence joins TRBV19 and TRBJ1-5; TRBD1 agrees at 7 bases. The V and J ends lost 6 bases and 5 bases, in that order; junction bases with no gene match: 7. Per the germline V gene, CDR1 is LNHDA and CDR2 is SQIVND (reference sequence). CDR3 length: 14 amino acids. CDR3 region: CASRLQGGDQPQHF. The CDR3 bases are TGTGCCAGTAGGCTTCAGGGGGGAGATCAGCCCCAGCATTTT.

This clonotype was seen many times. The genes are TRBV9 and TRBJ2-1; the D gene is possibly TRBD1 (5 bases). The germline V gene encodes CDR1 SGDLS and CDR2 YYNGEE. V lost 0 bases to trimming and J lost 6 bases, with 7 bases between them. This CDR3 is 13 amino acids long. The CDR3 reads CASSVAGINEQFF. CDR3 sequence (DNA): TGTGCCAGCAGCGTAGCAGGGATCAATGAGCAGTTCTTC. Looking up the rest from reference TRBV9 and TRBJ2-1 gives the full variable domain: DSGVTQTPKHLITATGQRVTLRCSPRSGDLSVYWYQQSLDQGLQFLIQYYNGEERAKGNILERFSAQQFPDLHSELNLSSLELGDSALYFCASSVAGINEQFFGPGTRLTVL.

This clonotype was picked up a small number of times. This chain uses TRBV7-8 with TRBJ1-6; D may be TRBD1 (6 bases). This CDR3 contains 15 residues. In germline, CDR1 is SGHVS, CDR2 FQNEAQ. V lost 1 base, J lost 8 bases, and 12 bases lay in between. The CDR3 loop is CASSLEAGADSPLHF. In nucleotides, the CDR3 is TGTGCCAGCAGCTTAGAGGCAGGGGCGGATTCACCCCTCCACTTT.

Regarding this clonotype: As the CDR3 is not closed by the conserved phenylalanine or tryptophan, this likely results from a read error. No DNA is shown, since the ends of the CDR3 on it are uncertain; the CDR3 is the one TCRdb lists. The rearrangement uses TRBV21-1 and TRBJ2-7; TRBD1 is the table's D call and was not checked against the DNA. TRBV21-1 is flagged as a pseudogene. The CDR3 is 11 amino acids long, termini counted. The CDR3 is CASSPQTGFSA.

The rearrangement joins TRBV3-1 to TRBJ1-5; D uncertain. Per the germline V gene, CDR1 is LGHDT and CDR2 is YNNKEL (reference sequence). This CDR3 is 14 amino acids long. V was clipped by 4 bases and J by 4 bases, with 11 bases between them. The CDR3 region is CASSRSEGNQPQHF. The CDR3 DNA sequence: TGTGCCAGCAGCCGTTCCGAGGGAAATCAGCCCCAGCATTTT.

This sequence joins TRBV11-3 and TRBJ2-6, with 9 nucleotides matching TRBD1. The germline gives CDR1 SGHNT, CDR2 YENEEA. The CDR3 totals 15 residues. V gave up 6 bases and J gave up 1 base; unmatched junction bases: 1. The CDR3 DNA reads as TGTGCCAGCAGACAGGGGGCATCTGGGGCCAACGTCCTGACTTTC. Translated: CASRQGASGANVLTF. Full variable domain (outside the CDR3, taken from reference TRBV11-3 and TRBJ2-6): EAGVVQSPRYKIIEKKQPVAFWCNPISGHNTLYWYLQNLGQGPELLIRYENEEAVDDSQLPKDRFSAERLKGVDSTLKIQPAELGDSAVYLCASRQGASGANVLTFGAGSRLTVL.

The chain uses TRBV12-3 or TRBV12-4 and TRBJ2-2; TRBD1 aligns across 11 bases. Trimming took 6 bases from V and 9 from J; bases not matched to a gene: 9. The CDR3 covers 15 residues. CDR3 region: CASSSRDRGSWELFF. CDR3 in DNA: TGTGCCAGCAGCAGCCGGGACAGGGGGTCCTGGGAGCTGTTTTTT.

This clonotype was detected a few times. In DNA, the CDR3 is TGCGCCAGCAGCCCCGGAGCGGGTAGGGAGCGGCAGTACTTC. This translates into CASSPGAGRERQYF. This chain connects TRBV5-1 to TRBJ2-7; D perhaps matches TRBD2 (6 bases). CDR3 length equals 14 residues. Germline CDR1 SGHRS, CDR2 YFSETQ. V was pared by 4 bases and J by 9 bases, with 20 bases between. Full variable domain (rest looked up from reference TRBV5-1 and TRBJ2-7): KAGVTQTPRYLIKTRGQQVTLSCSPISGHRSVSWYQQTPGQGLQFLFEYFSETQRNKGNFPGRFSGRQFSNSRSEMNVSTLELGDSALYLCASSPGAGRERQYFGPGTRLTVT.

The chain carries TRBV24-1 and TRBJ1-1, with 8 bases that match TRBD1. V trimming: 4 bases; J trimming: 7 bases; junction bases outside the gene matches: 7. This CDR3 has 14 amino acids. Germline CDR1 is KGHDR and CDR2 is SFDVKD. For the CDR3, the DNA is TGTGCCACCAGTGACCGGACAGGGATCGATGAAGCTTTCTTT. Translated: CATSDRTGIDEAFF.

This clonotype occurred a few times. The junction does not match germline at one end; this may be a read error. Here the CDR3 DNA reads TGTGCTAGCAGCTTACGACAGGGGACGGGGTACGAGCAGTACTTC. Protein product: CASSLRQGTGYEQYF. V and J are TRBV7-7 and TRBJ2-7, with 8 bases identical to TRBD1. Germline V gene lookup returns CDR1 SSHAT and CDR2 FNYEAQ (reference sequence). The CDR3 runs 15 residues. The complete variable domain, with remaining parts taken from reference TRBV7-7 and TRBJ2-7, reads GAGVSQSPRYKVTKRGQDVTLRCDPISSHATLYWYQQALGQGPEFLTYFNYEAQPDKSGLPSDRFSAERPEGSISTLTIQRTEQRDSAMYRCASSLRQGTGYEQYFGPGTRLTVT.

This clonotype was seen a few times. The gene calls are TRBV19 and TRBJ1-2, with a possible D match to TRBD1 (6 bases). The germline gives CDR1 LNHDA, CDR2 SQIVND (reference sequence). The CDR3 consists of 14 residues. V shed 3 bases and J shed 5 bases, with 13 bases lying between them. Here the CDR3 reads CASSIPGTMYGYTF. CDR3 in DNA: TGTGCCAGTAGTATTCCAGGGACAATGTATGGCTACACCTTC.

The sample holds a few counts of this clonotype. The chain is built from TRBV29-1 and TRBJ2-1; D unresolved. V was pared by 1 base and J by 9 bases, with 13 bases between. Looked up from germline, CDR1 is SQVTM and CDR2 is ANQGSEA. The CDR3 runs to 13 residues. CDR3 nucleotide sequence: TGCAGCGTTGAAGGCTTGGCCTTTGGTGAGCAGTTCTTC. Its protein is CSVEGLAFGEQFF.

The chain links TRBV6-1 to TRBJ1-1; D remains unclear. This CDR3 is built from 14 residues. Germline V gives CDR1 MNHNS, CDR2 SASEGT. V lost 3 bases, J lost 1 base, and 9 bases lay in between. The CDR3 DNA sequence: TGTGCCAGCAGTGAGAAGGCATCGAACACTGAAGCTTTCTTT. Residues: CASSEKASNTEAFF.

V and J are TRBV30 and TRBJ1-3; D is ambiguous. Germline CDR1 reads GTSNPN; CDR2 reads SVGIG (reference sequence). V was shortened by 5 bases and J by 4 bases, with 21 bases between the two germline ends. CDR3 length: 16 residues. The CDR3 reads CAWRQSGETIGNTIYF. The DNA of the CDR3 is TGTGCCTGGCGGCAGAGTGGGGAAACGATCGGAAACACCATATATTTT.

The rearrangement uses TRBV27 and TRBJ1-5; perhaps TRBD1 as D (5 bases). V was pared by 6 bases and J by 2 bases, with 11 bases between. This CDR3 comprises 14 residues. Germline V gene lookup returns CDR1 MNHEY and CDR2 SMNVEV (reference sequence). CDR3 coding DNA: TGTGCCAGCAGGGCGGCGGGGGGCAATCAGCCCCAGCATTTT. Translation: CASRAAGGNQPQHF.

The chain couples TRBV12-3 or TRBV12-4 to TRBJ1-2; 7 nucleotides line up with TRBD1. The CDR3 is 16 residues long. Germline trimming cut 4 bases from V and 3 bases from J; bases unmatched to any gene: 11. CDR3 bases: TGTGCCAGCAGTTCACAGACAGGGATACTAGACTATGGCTACACCTTC. Protein product: CASSSQTGILDYGYTF.

This clonotype appeared many times. This chain joins TRBV7-3 and TRBJ2-5, with no clear D. CDR3 length equals 13 residues. Trimming cost V 3 bases and J 3 bases, with 8 bases left between them. Germline loops: CDR1 SGHTA, CDR2 FQGTGA. CDR3 in amino acids: CASSLVPKETQYF. Written as DNA, the CDR3 is TGTGCCAGCAGCTTGGTCCCCAAAGAGACCCAGTACTTC.

A few counts support this clonotype. The CDR3 coding sequence is TGTGCCAGCAGTTTTGGCGGTACGCAGTATTTT. Its translation: CASSFGGTQYF. This chain uses TRBV12-3 or TRBV12-4 with TRBJ2-3; D remains unclear. The CDR3 loop spans 11 amino acids. The V gene lost 3 bases and the J gene lost 8 bases, with 6 bases spanning the gap.

This clonotype has just a few counts. The rearrangement links TRBV24-1 to TRBJ2-3; 10 bases align to TRBD2. Germline V gene sequence: CDR1 KGHDR, CDR2 SFDVKD. The CDR3 spans 15 residues. Losses at the gene ends were 5 bases for V and 6 bases for J; bases not matched to a gene: 7. The CDR3 coding sequence is TGTGCCACCAGTGCGGCGCTAGCGGGGGAGGATACGCAGTATTTT. Its translation is CATSAALAGEDTQYF.

This clonotype was seen a few times. V and J are TRBV5-1 and TRBJ2-1, with 7 nucleotides matching TRBD1. This CDR3 has 15 amino acids. Germline CDR1 reads SGHRS; CDR2 reads YFSETQ. V was pared by 4 bases and J by 0 bases, with 4 bases of the junction left unmatched. The CDR3 protein is CASSKDRSSYNEQFF. CDR3 coding DNA: TGCGCCAGCAGCAAGGACAGGAGCTCCTACAATGAGCAGTTCTTC.

There are many counts of this clonotype. This chain joins TRBV7-9 and TRBJ2-5, with TRBD1 matching 7 bases. Germline V gene sequence: CDR1 SEHNR, CDR2 FQNEAQ (reference sequence). The J segment lost 5 bases and the V segment lost 1 base, leaving 7 bases of the junction unmatched. There are 15 residues in the CDR3. CDR3 region: CASSLEGTALETQYF. The DNA of the CDR3 is TGTGCCAGCAGCTTAGAGGGGACAGCTCTCGAGACCCAGTACTTC.

This sequence joins TRBV2 and TRBJ2-3, with 11 bases fitting TRBD1. In germline, CDR1 is SNHLY, CDR2 FYNNEI. This CDR3 spans 15 amino acids. The junction had 3 bases not matched to a gene; V was cut back by 4 bases and J by 3 bases. Here the CDR3 reads CASSGTGGWTDTQYF. The DNA of the CDR3 is TGTGCCAGCAGTGGGACAGGGGGCTGGACAGATACGCAGTATTTT.

This clonotype has just a few counts. This sequence joins TRBV20-1 and TRBJ2-2; maybe TRBD2 (6 bases). This CDR3 region has 15 residues. CDR1 DFQATT and CDR2 SNEGSKA come from the germline V gene (reference sequence). V was pared by 0 bases and J by 5 bases, with 13 bases between. In nucleotides, the CDR3 is TGCAGTGCTAGAGATCGAGGACGGGGGACCGGGGAGCTGTTTTTT. Its translation is CSARDRGRGTGELFF.

The chain links TRBV30 to TRBJ2-2; TRBD2 is a possible D gene (6 bases). V shed 3 bases and J shed 1 base, with 18 bases lying between them. CDR3 length: 17 residues. CDR1 is GTSNPN, CDR2 SVGIG, per germline (reference sequence). The CDR3 here is CAWRSFSRGQNTGELFF. The DNA for the CDR3 is TGTGCCTGGAGGAGCTTCTCGCGGGGCCAGAACACCGGGGAGCTGTTTTTT.